Given below is one T cell receptor beta chain in context. J lost 7 bases, V lost 2 bases, and 5 bases had no gene match. This CDR3 contains 15 residues. Looked up from germline, CDR1 is MNHEY and CDR2 is SVGAGI. The entry originates in a study of blood T cell repertoires in COVID-19. In the study overall: Sites across the United States, Italy and Spain contributed samples from acute and convalescent COVID-19. Nucleic acid was either cDNA or gDNA, and it came from T cells, B-cell-depleted T cells, or PBMCs.

Recruited during active infection, patients (from Seattle) were subsequently followed longitudinally. In the original analysis: Estimation of nucleated cell counts relied on the amplification of reference gene primers. Sequencing was performed with immunoSEQ multiplex PCR; in TCRdb, only in-frame clones are kept and a portion is missing. The D gene and trimming were derived from the DNA, and the V and J assignments and clone size from that table. The table includes roughly 150,000 clones, about 85% detected once. The specimen was peripheral blood. The rearrangement joins TRBV6-5 to TRBJ2-2; 9 positions match TRBD1. The origin of this receptor is a woman aged 60-75 years with COVID-19, enrolled during active disease. The CDR3 coding sequence is TGTGCCAGCAGTTACGGGACAGGGCAAATCGGGGAGCTGTTTTTT. The encoded protein is CASSYGTGQIGELFF.